The 6 T cell receptor beta chains below come from one sample, sequenced in a study of CD8+CD57+ T cells in acquired aplastic anemia. Those patients picked for sequencing had displayed CD8+CD57+ cell expansion on flow cytometry. CDR3 and TCR beta VDJ profiling relied on genomic DNA as the template. One entry per CDR3 protein results from TCRdb running MiXCR on the reads. The sample lists around 200,000 distinct CDR3 sequences; roughly 50% were seen once. Sequencing was done on a sample of sorted CD4+, CD8+, or CD8+CD57+ T cells (not recorded which) from PBMCs. The receptors come from a human donor with aplastic anemia.

This rearrangement joins TRBV29-1 to TRBJ1-2; D may be TRBD1 (6 bases). Germline assignment: CDR1 SQVTM and CDR2 ANQGSEA. Trimming removed 5 bases at V and 6 bases at J, with 13 bases between. This CDR3 has 12 amino acids. The CDR3 loop is CSVREGGNGYTF. Written as DNA, the CDR3 is TGCAGCGTTCGCGAGGGGGGGAATGGCTACACCTTC.

The rearrangement joins TRBV7-2 to TRBJ2-1, with D uncertain. Germline CDR1 reads SGHTA; CDR2 reads FQGNSA. This CDR3 has 12 amino acids. The CDR3 sequence is CAVSDPPNEQFF. As DNA, the CDR3 is TGTGCAGTGTCGGACCCTCCTAATGAGCAGTTCTTC.

The genes are TRBV15 and TRBJ2-5; unclear D gene. The germline V gene has CDR1 LNHNV and CDR2 YYDKDF (reference sequence). V was shortened by 3 bases and J by 0 bases, with 8 bases between the two germline ends. The CDR3 is 14 amino acids. The CDR3 region is CATSSAAYQETQYF. In DNA form, the CDR3 reads TGTGCCACCAGCAGTGCTGCGTACCAAGAGACCCAGTACTTC.

This clonotype was counted ten times or more. The chain joins TRBV10-3 to TRBJ1-4; D perhaps matches TRBD1 (6 bases). The CDR3 consists of 13 residues. Germline CDR1 reads ENHRY; CDR2 reads SYGVKD. Trimming took 7 bases from V and 7 from J, leaving 13 bases between them. The CDR3: CAINREEGEKLFF. The CDR3 DNA follows: TGTGCCATCAACAGGGAAGAAGGTGAAAAACTGTTTTTT.

This clonotype was seen at least ten times. The V call is TRBV6-5, the J call TRBJ2-3; D unresolved. Germline values: CDR1 MNHEY, CDR2 SVGAGI. Between the trimmed V and J ends, which lost 2 bases and 0 bases, there was a span of 6 bases. This CDR3 has 14 residues. In nucleotides, the CDR3 is TGTGCCAGCAGTTACGGCGGAAGCACAGATACGCAGTATTTT. It codes for CASSYGGSTDTQYF.

Details on this clonotype: A much bigger clone sits one base away, suggesting this may be a read error. V is TRBV14 and J is TRBJ2-3; 9 bases map to TRBD2. CDR3 size: 15 residues. The V gene's germline CDR1 is SGHDN and CDR2 FVKESK. CDR3 region: CASSRLAGNTGTQYF. DNA of the CDR3: TGTGCCAGCAGCCGCCTAGCGGGGAACACAGGTACGCAGTATTTT.